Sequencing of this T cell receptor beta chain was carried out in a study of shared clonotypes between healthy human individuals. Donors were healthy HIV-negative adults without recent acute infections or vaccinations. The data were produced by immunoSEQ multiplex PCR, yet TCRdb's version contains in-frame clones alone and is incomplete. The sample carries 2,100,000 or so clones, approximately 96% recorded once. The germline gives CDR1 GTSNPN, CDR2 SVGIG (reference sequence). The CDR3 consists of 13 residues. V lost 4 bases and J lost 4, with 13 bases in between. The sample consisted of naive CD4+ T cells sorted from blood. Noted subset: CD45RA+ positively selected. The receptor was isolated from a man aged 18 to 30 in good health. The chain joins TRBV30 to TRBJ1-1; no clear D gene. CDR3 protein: CAWKGVRATEAFF. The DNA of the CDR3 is TGTGCCTGGAAGGGCGTTCGGGCCACTGAAGCTTTCTTT.